Listed below are T cell receptor beta chains from one sample, sequenced in a study of blood T cell repertoires in COVID-19. Repertoires were generated with immunoSEQ multiplex PCR, while TCRdb's copy carries only in-frame clones and drops some. This sample has 200,000 to 250,000 clones, with more than 75% found just once. Input material: peripheral blood. Receptors were obtained from a middle-aged man with acute or convalescent COVID-19. The CDR3 runs from the conserved cysteine through the conserved F or W. A D gene is named only where the DNA matches it firmly. Size is stated for part of the rows, as once, few or many counts, or as a class when the clone is expanded.

>NA|TRBD1|TRBJ2-7|TRBV7-3
CASSLTGGINDEQYF
TGTGCCAGCAGCCTTACAGGGGGTATCAACGACGAGCAGTACTTC
>NA|NA|TRBJ1-6|TRBV5-4
CASRATDGGTDNSPLHF
TGTGCCAGCAGAGCGACCGACGGAGGAACCGATAATTCACCCCTCCACTTT
>NA|TRBD1|TRBJ1-2|TRBV3-1/TRBV3-2
CASSQDFGTGEVLNYGYTF
TGTGCCAGCAGCCAAGACTTCGGGACAGGGGAAGTACTTAACTATGGCTACACCTTC
>NA|NA|TRBJ1-1|TRBV11-3
CASSFVAGTEAFF
TGTGCCAGCAGTTTCGTGGCGGGCACTGAAGCTTTCTTT
>NA|NA|TRBJ1-2|TRBV10-3
CAISVSPNYGYTF
TGTGCCATCAGTGTCAGTCCTAACTATGGCTACACCTTC
>NA|TRBD1|TRBJ1-2|TRBV2
CASTPGTATNYGYTF
TGTGCCAGCACCCCCGGGACAGCAACTAACTATGGCTACACCTTC
>NA|NA|TRBJ2-7|TRBV18
CASSLRGIQDEQYF
TGTGCCAGCTCACTTAGGGGTATTCAAGACGAGCAGTACTTC
>NA|NA|TRBJ2-2|TRBV12-5
CASGFALAADGTGELFF
TGTGCTAGTGGTTTCGCACTTGCGGCAGACGGCACCGGGGAGCTGTTTTTT
>NA|NA|TRBJ1-2|TRBV3-1/TRBV3-2
CASSQPQWGGGTNYGYTF
TGTGCCAGCAGCCAACCCCAGTGGGGAGGGGGTACGAACTATGGCTACACCTTC
>once|TRBD1|TRBJ1-1|TRBV15
CATSRGQGAAEAFF
TGTGCCACCAGCAGAGGGCAGGGGGCTGCTGAAGCTTTCTTT
>few|TRBD1|TRBJ1-2|TRBV3-1/TRBV3-2
CASGTAPYGYTF
TGTGCCAGCGGGACAGCCCCCTATGGCTACACCTTC
>many|NA|TRBJ2-2|TRBV7-3
CASSLMGGNTGELFF
TGTGCCAGCAGCTTAATGGGGGGAAACACCGGGGAGCTGTTTTTT
>NA|TRBD1|TRBJ1-1|TRBV19
CASSLGQSLMNTEAFF
TGTGCCAGTAGCCTGGGACAGAGCCTTATGAACACTGAAGCTTTCTTT
>NA|NA|TRBJ2-6|TRBV10-2
CASNLAGRTSGANVLTF
TGCGCCAGCAACCTCGCGGGACGCACCTCTGGGGCCAACGTCCTGACTTTC
>NA|TRBD1|TRBJ1-3|TRBV6-5
CASTKGTAGNTIYF
TGTGCCAGCACCAAAGGGACAGCTGGAAACACCATATATTTT
>NA|NA|TRBJ1-3|TRBV19
CASSIPPGLAGNTIYF
TGTGCCAGTAGTATCCCCCCGGGACTGGCTGGAAACACCATATATTTT
>NA|TRBD2|TRBJ2-2|TRBV7-7
CASSFSGTSLPGELFF
TGTGCCAGCAGCTTTTCCGGGACTAGTCTTCCCGGGGAGCTGTTTTTT
>NA|NA|TRBJ1-4|TRBV5-1
CASSLAGQPNEKLFF
TGCGCCAGCAGCTTGGCTGGACAGCCGAATGAAAAACTGTTTTTT
>NA|TRBD1|TRBJ1-1|TRBV30
CAWSGVRTGETEAFF
TGTGCCTGGAGTGGAGTGAGGACAGGGGAAACTGAAGCTTTCTTT
>NA|TRBD1|TRBJ2-7|TRBV2
CASRAGTAYEQYF
TGTGCCAGCAGGGCCGGGACAGCCTACGAGCAGTACTTC
>NA|TRBD1|TRBJ2-1|TRBV15
CATSNPGQVDEQFF
TGTGCCACCAGCAACCCGGGACAGGTAGATGAGCAGTTCTTC
>NA|TRBD1|TRBJ1-2|TRBV7-8
CASSRDREDYGYTF
TGTGCCAGCAGCCGTGACAGGGAGGACTATGGCTACACCTTC
>NA|NA|TRBJ1-2|TRBV29-1
CSVDLRPNYGYTF
TGCAGCGTTGACCTACGTCCGAACTATGGCTACACCTTC